The 18 T cell receptor beta chains below were found in one sample sequenced in a study of Ad26.COV2.S vaccination and SARS-CoV-2 variants. Indicated treatment: roughly 18 received Ad26.COV2.S at low or high dose, single or two shots; roughly five received placebo; per-sample allocation not given. Samples came from day 63 after the first vaccine or placebo injection. Sequenced by immunoSEQ multiplex PCR; TCRdb stores in-frame clones only, minus some. The sample shows roughly 240,000 clones, 85% to 90% of them seen only once. Specimen: peripheral blood, collected in a trial of Ad26.COV2.S vaccine versus placebo. The receptors come from a person between 18 and 65 years old who received the Ad26.COV2.S COVID-19 vaccine or a placebo.

The chain employs TRBV7-6 and TRBJ2-7, with 10 bases that match TRBD1. The germline V gene encodes CDR1 SGHVS and CDR2 FNYEAQ. The CDR3 has 14 residues. Trimming at V came to 1 base and at J to 6 bases, leaving 3 bases not matched to a gene. The CDR3 coding sequence is TGTGCCAGCAGCTTAGGGGACAGGGGATCCGAGCAGTACTTC. Translation: CASSLGDRGSEQYF.

The V gene is TRBV28, the J gene TRBJ2-7, with 7 positions matching TRBD1. Germline V gene sequence: CDR1 MDHEN, CDR2 SYDVKM. Losses at the gene ends were 4 bases for V and 3 bases for J; bases not matched to a gene: 12. The CDR3 is made up of 16 amino acids. The CDR3 region is CASSSLGTVDFYEQYF. DNA for the CDR3: TGTGCCAGCAGTTCCCTCGGGACAGTAGACTTCTACGAGCAGTACTTC.

The chain recombines TRBV3-1 (or the pseudogene TRBV3-2) with TRBJ1-2; D is undetermined. Germline loops: CDR1 LGHDT, CDR2 YNNKEL (reference sequence). The CDR3 covers 19 residues. V lost 4 bases and J lost 2, with 26 bases in between. CDR3 amino acids: CASSPRPRVGRYWNYGYTF. Here the CDR3 DNA reads TGTGCCAGCAGCCCCCGGCCCAGAGTCGGGAGGTACTGGAACTATGGCTACACCTTC.

The chain uses TRBV28 and TRBJ1-5; unclear D gene. Germline loops: CDR1 MDHEN, CDR2 SYDVKM. The CDR3 sequence is 15 residues long. Trimming took off 5 bases at V and 1 base at J, with 12 bases between the two ends. The CDR3 loop is CASSPPGNSNQPQHF. The CDR3 DNA follows: TGTGCCAGCAGTCCCCCGGGTAACAGCAATCAGCCCCAGCATTTT.

The chain employs TRBV6-5 and TRBJ2-7; no reliable D call. The CDR3 length is 15 residues. Trimming stripped 8 bases from V and 8 bases from J, with 25 bases between. Germline CDR1 and CDR2: MNHEY and SVGAGI. The CDR3 coding sequence is TGTGCCAGCTCGTCATTAAACACCGCCCCCTGGAAGCAGTACTTC. It translates to CASSSLNTAPWKQYF.

This chain joins TRBV11-2 and TRBJ1-2; TRBD1 might be the D (5 bases). With 5 bases removed from V and 0 bases from J, the gap between germline ends came to 7 bases. CDR1 and CDR2 from the germline V gene are SGHAT and FQNNGV. This CDR3 is built from 13 residues. This CDR3 reads CASSDRTNYGYTF. DNA of the CDR3: TGTGCCAGCAGCGACAGAACTAACTATGGCTACACCTTC.

The V and J genes are TRBV28 and TRBJ2-1; 8 bases line up with TRBD1. Germline assignment: CDR1 MDHEN and CDR2 SYDVKM. J lost 4 bases, V lost 5 bases, and 7 bases had no gene match. There are 15 residues in the CDR3. The CDR3 loop is CASSPRDRFYNEQFF. The CDR3 nucleotides read TGTGCCAGCAGTCCCCGGGACAGGTTTTACAATGAGCAGTTCTTC.

The J gene is TRBJ2-4, the V gene TRBV25-1; D gene ambiguous. V gave up 4 bases and J gave up 0 bases, with 7 bases separating them. Per the germline V gene, CDR1 is MGHDK and CDR2 is SYGVNS. This CDR3 contains 14 residues. CDR3 region: CASSADGAKNIQYF. The CDR3 region has the DNA TGTGCCAGCAGTGCCGACGGAGCCAAAAACATTCAGTACTTC.

CDR3 DNA sequence: TGTGCCAGTAGTATGGTGGCCAAGGCCGGCACCGGGGAGCTGTTTTTT. Amino acid sequence: CASSMVAKAGTGELFF. V gene TRBV19 combines with J gene TRBJ2-2; D unclear. The ends were cut back, 3 bases at V and 4 bases at J, with 15 bases in the middle. CDR1 is LNHDA, CDR2 SQIVND, per germline (reference sequence). This CDR3 comprises 16 residues.

This sequence joins TRBV5-1 and TRBJ2-1; 7 nucleotides match TRBD2. CDR3 size: 15 residues. Looked up from germline, CDR1 is SGHRS and CDR2 is YFSETQ. V was clipped by 0 bases and J by 5 bases; unmatched bases: 5. Here the CDR3 reads CASSLGTRTDNEQFF. The CDR3 bases are TGCGCCAGCAGCTTGGGGACTAGAACAGACAATGAGCAGTTCTTC.

The chain couples TRBV27 to TRBJ1-4, with D unclear. The ends were cut back, 4 bases at V and 2 bases at J, with 11 bases in the middle. The CDR3 length is 15 residues. Germline lookup yields CDR1 MNHEY and CDR2 SMNVEV (reference sequence). CDR3 amino acids: CASSSWLGTNEKLFF. CDR3 in DNA: TGTGCCAGCAGTTCTTGGCTCGGGACTAATGAAAAACTGTTTTTT.

The rearrangement joins TRBV11-2 to TRBJ2-5; D gene ambiguous. Germline CDR1 and CDR2: SGHAT and FQNNGV. V lost 3 bases and J lost 2, with 7 bases in between. CDR3 length: 13 residues. The CDR3: CASSLDGQETQYF. The DNA for the CDR3 is TGTGCCAGCAGCTTGGACGGTCAAGAGACCCAGTACTTC. The variable domain in full, completed from reference TRBV11-2 and TRBJ2-5, reads EAGVAQSPRYKIIEKRQSVAFWCNPISGHATLYWYQQILGQGPKLLIQFQNNGVVDDSQLPKDRFSAERLKGVDSTLKIQPAKLEDSAVYLCASSLDGQETQYFGPGTRLLVL.

The chain is built from TRBV6-5 and TRBJ1-6; D ambiguous. Trimming removed 0 bases at V and 5 bases at J, with 8 bases between. The CDR3 contains 15 residues. Germline-derived CDR1 and CDR2 are MNHEY and SVGAGI. DNA of the CDR3: TGTGCCAGCAGTTACTCGGGCCAACATAATTCACCCCTCCACTTT. Translated: CASSYSGQHNSPLHF.

V usage is TRBV4-3 and J usage is TRBJ1-1; D is perhaps TRBD1 (6 bases). V was shortened by 0 bases and J by 2 bases, with 22 bases between the two germline ends. This CDR3 contains 19 residues. Germline assignment: CDR1 LGHNA and CDR2 YSLEER. The CDR3 reads CASSQDGTPPSGSNTEAFF. For the CDR3, the DNA is TGCGCCAGCAGCCAAGATGGGACACCACCCTCGGGGAGCAACACTGAAGCTTTCTTT.

The rearrangement joins TRBV28 to TRBJ2-7, with D tentatively TRBD2 (6 bases). Trimming took off 8 bases at V and 1 base at J, with 9 bases between the two ends. Germline CDR1 MDHEN, CDR2 SYDVKM. The CDR3 is made up of 12 amino acids. CDR3 protein: CASLSGSYEQYF. The CDR3 nucleotides are TGTGCCAGCCTAAGCGGGTCCTACGAGCAGTACTTC.

The chain couples TRBV7-6 to TRBJ2-7; 12 bases map to TRBD1. The germline V gene encodes CDR1 SGHVS and CDR2 FNYEAQ. Germline trimming cut 5 bases from V and 3 bases from J; bases unmatched to any gene: 8. The CDR3 consists of 16 residues. CDR3 nucleotides: TGTGCCAGCAGCGGGCCGGGACAGGGGGCGATCTACGAGCAGTACTTC. Translating it yields CASSGPGQGAIYEQYF.

The rearrangement uses TRBV5-4 and TRBJ2-6, with TRBD1 identical over 7 bases. The CDR3 consists of 16 residues. Trimming removed 4 bases from V and 2 bases from J; junction bases left unmatched: 6. Germline CDR1 SGHNT, CDR2 YYREEE (reference sequence). This chain's CDR3 is CASSLDRSAGANVLTF. The CDR3 bases are TGTGCCAGCAGCCTGGACAGGTCTGCTGGGGCCAACGTCCTGACTTTC.

The rearrangement joins TRBV9 to TRBJ1-2; D is undetermined. The CDR3 has 14 amino acids. The germline V and J ends were trimmed by 4 bases and 7 bases, with 17 bases remaining between them. CDR1 and CDR2 (germline): SGDLS, YYNGEE. The CDR3 sequence: CASSPRAGDFGYTF. CDR3 coding DNA: TGTGCCAGCAGCCCCCGGGCGGGAGACTTTGGCTACACCTTC.